This TCR beta chain originates from a study of a mutant IDH1 vaccine in newly diagnosed glioma. Produced via immunoSEQ multiplex PCR; TCRdb's table is partial and in-frame only. The data show 23,000 or so clones, with roughly 85% seen just once and approximately 8% held by the top ten. As for time point: week 11, during vaccination. Each vaccine dose was 300 ug of mutant IDH1 20-mer peptide, with topical imiquimod. V gave up 5 bases and J gave up 4 bases; unmatched junction bases: 8. Germline assignment: CDR1 SEHNR and CDR2 FQNEAQ (reference sequence). The CDR3 has 15 residues. This clone has just one count. Its antigen is not identified.

Sequenced here: PBMCs, sampled from a glioma patient whose treatment included an IDH1 peptide vaccine. The sequence derives from a man aged 40-50 years with glioma. This chain uses TRBV7-9 with TRBJ2-1, with 7 bases that match TRBD2. CDR3 sequence reads: CASSGERGRYNEQFF. In DNA form, the CDR3 reads TGTGCCAGCAGCGGGGAGCGGGGACGATACAATGAGCAGTTCTTC.